These T cell receptor beta chains were read from a single sample in a study of T cells after yellow fever vaccination. TCRdb processed the 5' RACE reads anew with MiXCR; each CDR3 protein has one entry. The sample lists more than 300,000 distinct CDR3 sequences, around 11% occurring once. This specimen was CD4+ T cells sorted from PBMCs, taken 45 days after the yellow fever booster vaccination. Receptors originate from a young man who received the YFV17D yellow fever vaccine. Each CDR3 is given with its conserved first and last residue. The order of the fields is J gene, D gene, clone size, V gene, CDR3 DNA, CDR3 protein. D genes are given only for firm matches. Rows give clone size only sometimes, using once, few, many, or a class for an expanded clone.

TRBJ2-3,-,few,TRBV9,TGTGCCAGCAGCGTAGGGACAGCGGTTGATACGCAGTATTTT,CASSVGTAVDTQYF
TRBJ2-5,TRBD1,-,TRBV5-1,TGCGCCAGCTCCGAGAGGGACAGGGGTCCAGAGACCCAGTACTTC,CASSERDRGPETQYF
TRBJ1-1,-,many,TRBV25-1,TGTGCCAGCAGTGACGGGTTCATTCTCGAAGCTTTCTTT,CASSDGFILEAFF
TRBJ1-2,TRBD1,many,TRBV28,TGTGCCAGCAGTCCCGGACAGGTCTATGGCTACACCTTC,CASSPGQVYGYTF
TRBJ2-5,-,few,TRBV9,TGTGCCAGCAGCGTAGAGGCCGGCGACCAGTACTTC,CASSVEAGDQYF
TRBJ1-1,-,-,TRBV19,TGTGCCAGTAGTATGGTGGGGGGCTACACTGAAGCTTTCTTT,CASSMVGGYTEAFF
TRBJ2-4,TRBD2,few,TRBV7-2,TGTGCCAGCAGCCGAAATGGACTAGCCCTAGCCAAAAACATTCAGTACTTC,CASSRNGLALAKNIQYF
TRBJ2-5,TRBD1,-,TRBV7-9,TGTGCCAGCAGCTTAACAGGGGCCCGCCAAGAGACCCAGTACTTC,CASSLTGARQETQYF
TRBJ1-1,TRBD1,-,TRBV20-1,TGCAGTGCTGCAACAGGGGTTGGGGGCACTGAAGCTTTCTTT,CSAATGVGGTEAFF
TRBJ2-5,TRBD1,many,TRBV5-1,TGCGCCAGCAGCCCCGAGGACAGGGGGTTCGAGACCCAGTACTTC,CASSPEDRGFETQYF
TRBJ2-6,TRBD1,few,TRBV14,TGTGCCAGCAGCCAATACAGGGGGTCCTATGCCGGGGCCAACGTCCTGACTTTC,CASSQYRGSYAGANVLTF